A selection of T cell receptor beta chains follows, all from one sample in a study of blood T cell repertoires in COVID-19. Sequencing used immunoSEQ multiplex PCR; TCRdb keeps in-frame clones, though not all of them. This table has tens of thousands of clones, approximately 90% appearing once. The sample was peripheral blood. The receptors shown here come from a man aged 55-75 years with active COVID-19. CDR3s include the opening cysteine and the closing phenylalanine or tryptophan. D genes are given only for firm matches. Only part of the rows carry a size: once, few, many, or a class if the clone is expanded.

clone_size j_call d_call v_call cdr3_nt cdr3_aa
NA TRBJ1-1 TRBD1 TRBV27 TGTGCCAGCAGTTTCCGGGGACAGTCAAACACTGAAGCTTTCTTT CASSFRGQSNTEAFF
NA TRBJ1-1 NA TRBV5-6 TGTGCCAGCAGCTTGGCCATGTCCAGGGGTATGAACACTGAAGCTTTCTTT CASSLAMSRGMNTEAFF
NA TRBJ1-1 NA TRBV5-1 TGCGCCAGCAGCTTGGACAACATGAACACTGAAGCTTTCTTT CASSLDNMNTEAFF
NA TRBJ2-2 TRBD2 TRBV10-3 TGTGCCATCAGTGAGTCAGGGGCGGGGGACACCGGGGAGCTGTTTTTT CAISESGAGDTGELFF
few TRBJ2-5 NA TRBV18 TGTGCCAGCTCACCAGGAACAGGACGACAAGAGACCCAGTACTTC CASSPGTGRQETQYF
once TRBJ2-3 NA TRBV7-8 TGTGCCAGCAGCTTAGTGATCGGGGAAACAGATACGCAGTATTTT CASSLVIGETDTQYF
NA TRBJ2-2 TRBD1 TRBV19 TGTGCCAGTAGAAATAGAGGCCGGGACAGGAACACCGGGGAGCTGTTTTTT CASRNRGRDRNTGELFF
NA TRBJ2-3 TRBD2 TRBV10-1 TGCGCCAGCAGTGAGGCGGCTAGCGGAAACACAGATACGCAGTATTTT CASSEAASGNTDTQYF
NA TRBJ2-1 TRBD1 TRBV5-8 TGTGCCAGCAGCAAGACAGGGGGTGGGGAGCAGTTCTTC CASSKTGGGEQFF
NA TRBJ1-2 TRBD1 TRBV6-5 TGTGCCAGCAATCAAGACCGGGACAGGGGTGATGGCTACACCTTC CASNQDRDRGDGYTF
NA TRBJ2-2 TRBD2 TRBV5-4 TGTGCCAGCAGCCCCGGGACTAGCGGGGTTTCCACCGGGGAGCTGTTTTTT CASSPGTSGVSTGELFF
NA TRBJ1-5 NA TRBV6-6 TGTGCCAGCAGTTACAGGGGTAGGAATCAGCCCCAGCATTTT CASSYRGRNQPQHF
NA TRBJ2-3 TRBD1 TRBV7-3 TGTGCCAGCAGTAGGCAGGGGGCAACAGATACGCAGTATTTT CASSRQGATDTQYF
NA TRBJ2-3 TRBD1 TRBV9 TGTGCCAGCAGCGTAGAGGGACAGGGATTTAGCACAGATACGCAGTATTTT CASSVEGQGFSTDTQYF
NA TRBJ2-5 NA TRBV5-4 TGTGCCAGCAGCCCAGGGTGGGGCGGGGTAGAGACCCAGTACTTC CASSPGWGGVETQYF
few TRBJ1-5 NA TRBV5-1 TGCGCCAGCAGCTCGGGGGGGAGCAATCAGCCCCAGCATTTT CASSSGGSNQPQHF
NA TRBJ2-6 NA TRBV7-3 TGTGCCAGCAGCTTAAGCAGCTCTGGGGCCAACGTCCTGACTTTC CASSLSSSGANVLTF
NA TRBJ1-1 TRBD1 TRBV19 TGTGCCAGTACCCGGGACAGGGAACCCACTGAAGCTTTCTTT CASTRDREPTEAFF
NA TRBJ2-7 TRBD1 TRBV19 TGTGCCAGTAGTCTCCCGGGACAGGGTACCGAGCAGTACTTC CASSLPGQGTEQYF
NA TRBJ1-5 NA TRBV10-2 TGCGCCAGCTCCGTGAGTACCAATCAGCCCCAGCATTTT CASSVSTNQPQHF
NA TRBJ1-2 TRBD1 TRBV30 TGTGCCTGCGGGACAGGGGGTGGCTACACCTTC CACGTGGGYTF
few TRBJ2-1 TRBD2 TRBV6-5 TGTGCCAGCAGTTACGCTTCTAGCGGGGGCTACAATGAGCAGTTCTTC CASSYASSGGYNEQFF
NA TRBJ2-1 NA TRBV11-2 TGTGCCAGCAGCTTGACGACAGTAAATGAGCAGTTCTTC CASSLTTVNEQFF
few TRBJ1-6 TRBD1 TRBV5-4 TGTGCCAGCAGCCCGACAGGGGGCGACAAGTCACCCCTCCACTTT CASSPTGGDKSPLHF
NA TRBJ1-1 TRBD1 TRBV23-1 TGCGCGGCAGCCAATCGGGCAGGACAGGGGCGATTGGGGAACACTGAAGCTTTCTTT CAAANRAGQGRLGNTEAFF
once TRBJ2-2 NA TRBV25-1 TGTGCCAGCAGTGAGTCACAGGGCACCGGGGAGCTGTTTTTT CASSESQGTGELFF
NA TRBJ2-2 NA TRBV11-1 TGTGCCAGCAGCTTAGCGGGGCTCGGCACCGGGGAGCTGTTTTTT CASSLAGLGTGELFF
NA TRBJ2-2 NA TRBV9 TGTGCCAGCAGCGTAGCAGGGTATCCCGGGGAGCTGTTTTTT CASSVAGYPGELFF
NA TRBJ1-2 NA TRBV18 TGTGCCAGCTCACCGGGCAGTGACTATGGCTACACCTTC CASSPGSDYGYTF
NA TRBJ2-1 TRBD2 TRBV19 TGTGCCAGTAGTCCCCGGGGACTAGCGGGAGCCCAACACCCGAACAATGAGCAGTTCTTC CASSPRGLAGAQHPNNEQFF
NA TRBJ1-5 TRBD1 TRBV27 TGTGCCAGCGGGGACAGGCGAGATCAGCCCCAGCATTTT CASGDRRDQPQHF
many TRBJ1-6 TRBD1 TRBV5-1 TGCGCCAGCAGCACCTCGACAGGGGGCGTGAATTCACCCCTCCACTTT CASSTSTGGVNSPLHF
NA TRBJ2-3 NA TRBV7-2 TGTGCCAGCAGCTTAGCGTGGCTTCTGGGGGGAGATACGCAGTATTTT CASSLAWLLGGDTQYF
NA TRBJ2-5 NA TRBV7-2 TGTGCCAGCAGCTTCGGGGGTAAAGAGACCCAGTACTTC CASSFGGKETQYF
NA TRBJ2-7 NA TRBV4-3 TGCGCCAGCAGCCAAGATAGGGGGGGTGGGGGCTCCCCCTACGAGCAGTACTTC CASSQDRGGGGSPYEQYF
NA TRBJ2-5 TRBD1 TRBV5-8 TGTGCCAGCAGCAGGGACAGGGAAGAGACCCAGTACTTC CASSRDREETQYF
NA TRBJ1-5 NA TRBV30 TGTGCCTGGAGGGGGCCAGGGGGCAATCAGCCCCAGCATTTT CAWRGPGGNQPQHF